This is a list of T cell receptor beta chains from one sample in a study of PD-L1 blockade in urothelial cancer. Clones were sequenced by immunoSEQ multiplex PCR, and TCRdb holds only the in-frame ones, with some missing. In the table there are tens of thousands of clones, around 90% of which are singletons. The material sequenced was PBMCs, taken around atezolizumab (anti-PD-L1) treatment. These receptors all stem from a man aged 55 to 70 with urothelial cancer. Both conserved end residues are part of each CDR3. A D gene is named only where the DNA matches it firmly. For some rows the clone size is stated as once, few or many, or as a class when expanded; others skip it.

J gene: TRBJ2-1; clone size: NA; D gene: TRBD2; V gene: TRBV19; CDR3 DNA: TGTGCCAGTAAAGAGCGGGGGGTTTACAATGAGCAGTTCTTC; CDR3 protein: CASKERGVYNEQFF
J gene: TRBJ2-2; clone size: NA; D gene: TRBD1; V gene: TRBV4-1; CDR3 DNA: TGCGCCAGCAGCCAACAGACAGGGGACATCACCGGGGAGCTGTTTTTT; CDR3 protein: CASSQQTGDITGELFF
J gene: TRBJ2-5; clone size: NA; D gene: TRBD2; V gene: TRBV27; CDR3 DNA: TGTGCCAGCAGTTTAATGGTAAGCGGGAGAACGAGAGAGACCCAGTACTTC; CDR3 protein: CASSLMVSGRTRETQYF
J gene: TRBJ1-4; clone size: NA; D gene: NA; V gene: TRBV18; CDR3 DNA: TGTGCCAGCTCACCACGGTCGGGAACAGGGAACACTAATGAAAAACTGTTTTTT; CDR3 protein: CASSPRSGTGNTNEKLFF
J gene: TRBJ1-1; clone size: few; D gene: NA; V gene: TRBV9; CDR3 DNA: TGTGCCAGCAGCCCCGGTCACGGGGGTGAAGCTTTCTTT; CDR3 protein: CASSPGHGGEAFF
J gene: TRBJ1-6; clone size: NA; D gene: TRBD1; V gene: TRBV9; CDR3 DNA: TGTGCCAGCAGCGTAGCCCCGGGACAGAATTCACCCCTCCACTTT; CDR3 protein: CASSVAPGQNSPLHF
J gene: TRBJ1-1; clone size: NA; D gene: NA; V gene: TRBV4-2; CDR3 DNA: TGTGCCAGCAGCCGTACGAGTACTGAAGCTTTCTTT; CDR3 protein: CASSRTSTEAFF
J gene: TRBJ1-1; clone size: NA; D gene: NA; V gene: TRBV30; CDR3 DNA: TGTGCCTGGGGGGACACCCGGGGGGCCGTCGCTTTCTTT; CDR3 protein: CAWGDTRGAVAFF
J gene: TRBJ2-7; clone size: NA; D gene: TRBD1; V gene: TRBV28; CDR3 DNA: TGTGCCAGCAGACCTCTGGAGACAGGGCCGGGAGAGCAGTACTTC; CDR3 protein: CASRPLETGPGEQYF
J gene: TRBJ1-4; clone size: once; D gene: NA; V gene: TRBV7-2; CDR3 DNA: TGTGCCAGCAGCCCACGGACAACAACTAATGAAAAACTGTTTTTT; CDR3 protein: CASSPRTTTNEKLFF
J gene: TRBJ2-3; clone size: NA; D gene: TRBD2; V gene: TRBV10-2; CDR3 DNA: TGCGCCAGCAGTGTCCCGGGGGGGTTCGCAGATACGCAGTATTTT; CDR3 protein: CASSVPGGFADTQYF
J gene: TRBJ1-5; clone size: few; D gene: NA; V gene: TRBV30; CDR3 DNA: TGTGCCTGGAGCCCGAGGTTAGTAGGGAGCCTGACCCAGCATTTT; CDR3 protein: CAWSPRLVGSLTQHF
J gene: TRBJ2-1; clone size: NA; D gene: NA; V gene: TRBV7-2; CDR3 DNA: TGTGCCAGCAGCTTAGGAGGGGGGGCTGAGCAGTTCTTC; CDR3 protein: CASSLGGGAEQFF
J gene: TRBJ2-5; clone size: once; D gene: TRBD2; V gene: TRBV7-9; CDR3 DNA: TGTGCCAGCAGCTTCCCTAGCGGGGGGGAAGAGACCCAGTACTTC; CDR3 protein: CASSFPSGGEETQYF
J gene: TRBJ2-1; clone size: NA; D gene: TRBD2; V gene: TRBV27; CDR3 DNA: TGTGCCAGCAGTTCCCGTGGTAGCGGGGGGGCCTGGTACAATGAGCAGTTCTTC; CDR3 protein: CASSSRGSGGAWYNEQFF
J gene: TRBJ2-7; clone size: NA; D gene: NA; V gene: TRBV7-8; CDR3 DNA: TGTGCCAGCAGCTTAGGCCCAGCGGGCAACTACGAGCAGTACTTC; CDR3 protein: CASSLGPAGNYEQYF
J gene: TRBJ2-7; clone size: NA; D gene: NA; V gene: TRBV7-9; CDR3 DNA: TGTGCCAGCAGCCCCGGTGATTACGAGCAGTACTTC; CDR3 protein: CASSPGDYEQYF
J gene: TRBJ2-7; clone size: NA; D gene: TRBD2; V gene: TRBV4-1; CDR3 DNA: TGCGCCAGCAGCCAAGATGGTCTAGCGGGCCCTTACGAGCAGTACTTC; CDR3 protein: CASSQDGLAGPYEQYF
J gene: TRBJ2-3; clone size: NA; D gene: NA; V gene: TRBV27; CDR3 DNA: TGTGCCAGCAGTTTAGTTGCCAGGGAAGATACGCAGTATTTT; CDR3 protein: CASSLVAREDTQYF
J gene: TRBJ1-1; clone size: NA; D gene: NA; V gene: TRBV10-3; CDR3 DNA: TGTGCCATCCGTCGGGGGGTTGACACTGAAGCTTTCTTT; CDR3 protein: CAIRRGVDTEAFF
J gene: TRBJ2-3; clone size: NA; D gene: TRBD2; V gene: TRBV7-6; CDR3 DNA: TGTGCCAGCAGCCGTCCCACTAGCGGGGGCACAGATACGCAGTATTTT; CDR3 protein: CASSRPTSGGTDTQYF
J gene: TRBJ1-2; clone size: once; D gene: NA; V gene: TRBV25-1; CDR3 DNA: TGTGCCAGCAGTGAGAAGTCAGAACCTTATGGCTACACCTTC; CDR3 protein: CASSEKSEPYGYTF
J gene: TRBJ2-7; clone size: NA; D gene: TRBD2; V gene: TRBV5-5; CDR3 DNA: TGTGCCAGCAGCTTGGAACAGCGGGGGGAGACTTCCTACGAGCAGTACTTC; CDR3 protein: CASSLEQRGETSYEQYF
J gene: TRBJ1-5; clone size: NA; D gene: NA; V gene: TRBV9; CDR3 DNA: TGTGCCAGCAGCTTCCCCGGTGGGCCCCAGCATTTT; CDR3 protein: CASSFPGGPQHF
J gene: TRBJ2-2; clone size: NA; D gene: TRBD2; V gene: TRBV30; CDR3 DNA: TGTGCCTGGAGACTAGCGGGTGCGAACACCGGGGAGCTGTTTTTT; CDR3 protein: CAWRLAGANTGELFF
J gene: TRBJ1-6; clone size: NA; D gene: TRBD1; V gene: TRBV6-5; CDR3 DNA: TGTGCCAGCAGTTTCCTCGGGACAGTAAATTCACCCCTCCACTTT; CDR3 protein: CASSFLGTVNSPLHF
J gene: TRBJ2-2; clone size: NA; D gene: NA; V gene: TRBV6-6; CDR3 DNA: TGTGCCAGCAGCCAGAACACCGGGGAGCTGTTTTTT; CDR3 protein: CASSQNTGELFF
J gene: TRBJ1-2; clone size: NA; D gene: NA; V gene: TRBV6-1; CDR3 DNA: TGTGCCAGCAGTGAGGGCAGCTCCTATGGCTACACCTTC; CDR3 protein: CASSEGSSYGYTF
J gene: TRBJ2-1; clone size: NA; D gene: TRBD2; V gene: TRBV5-4; CDR3 DNA: TGTGCCAGCAGCCTTACTAGCGGGGGGGCCAATGAGCAGTTCTTC; CDR3 protein: CASSLTSGGANEQFF
J gene: TRBJ2-3; clone size: NA; D gene: NA; V gene: TRBV2; CDR3 DNA: TGTGCCAGCAGTGGGGGGGCAGATACGCAGTATTTT; CDR3 protein: CASSGGADTQYF
J gene: TRBJ2-1; clone size: NA; D gene: TRBD2; V gene: TRBV5-4; CDR3 DNA: TGTGCCAGCAGCTTGAAGACTAGCGATTACAATGAGCAGTTCTTC; CDR3 protein: CASSLKTSDYNEQFF
J gene: TRBJ2-2; clone size: NA; D gene: TRBD1; V gene: TRBV30; CDR3 DNA: TGTGCCTGGAGTGTATGGCCCCGATCCACAGGGGGCTTCGGGGAGCTGTTTTTT; CDR3 protein: CAWSVWPRSTGGFGELFF
J gene: TRBJ2-7; clone size: once; D gene: NA; V gene: TRBV12-5; CDR3 DNA: TGTGCTAGTGGTTTGGGGCCGACCTACGAGCAGTACTTC; CDR3 protein: CASGLGPTYEQYF